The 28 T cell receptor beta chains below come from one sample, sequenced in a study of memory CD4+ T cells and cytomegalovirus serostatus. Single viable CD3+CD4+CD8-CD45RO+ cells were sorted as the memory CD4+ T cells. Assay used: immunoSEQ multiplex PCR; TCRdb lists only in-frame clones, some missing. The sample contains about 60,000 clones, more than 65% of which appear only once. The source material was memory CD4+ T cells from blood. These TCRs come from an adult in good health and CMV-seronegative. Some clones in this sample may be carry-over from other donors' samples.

The CDR3 DNA follows: TGCGCCAGCGCCGGGAATCAGCGGGACATTCAGTACTTC. Protein sequence: CASAGNQRDIQYF. This chain uses TRBV5-1 with TRBJ2-4; D possibly corresponds to TRBD2 (6 bases). The CDR3 is 13 amino acids. Germline lookup yields CDR1 SGHRS and CDR2 YFSETQ. Trimming cost V 7 bases and J 8 bases, with 16 bases left between them.

CDR3 region: CASSLSGGSYNEQFF. The CDR3 coding sequence is TGCGCCAGCAGCTTGAGCGGCGGATCCTACAATGAGCAGTTCTTC. V usage is TRBV5-1 and J usage is TRBJ2-1; D is perhaps TRBD2 (5 bases). This CDR3 spans 15 amino acids. Trimming stripped 1 base from V and 1 base from J, with 9 bases between. Germline CDR1 and CDR2: SGHRS and YFSETQ.

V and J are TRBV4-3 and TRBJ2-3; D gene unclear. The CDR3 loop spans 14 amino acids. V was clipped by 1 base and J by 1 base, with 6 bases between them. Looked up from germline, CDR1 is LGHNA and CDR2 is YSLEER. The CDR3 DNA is TGCGCCAGCAGCCAAGCTGTCGGCACAGATACGCAGTATTTT. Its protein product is CASSQAVGTDTQYF.

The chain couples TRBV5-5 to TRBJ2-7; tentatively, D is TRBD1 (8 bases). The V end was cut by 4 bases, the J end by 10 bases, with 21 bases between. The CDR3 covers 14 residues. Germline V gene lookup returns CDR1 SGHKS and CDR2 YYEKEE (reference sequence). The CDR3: CASSDRDRKAGQYF. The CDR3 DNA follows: TGTGCCAGCAGCGATAGGGACAGGAAAGCGGGACAGTACTTC.

CDR3 nucleotide sequence: TGTGCCAGCAGCCTGGGTTGGGGCAGCCCTAGCACAGATACGCAGTATTTT. It codes for CASSLGWGSPSTDTQYF. The gene calls are TRBV27 and TRBJ2-3, with D perhaps matching TRBD1 (5 bases). Germline V lookup: CDR1 MNHEY, CDR2 SMNVEV (reference sequence). Trimming removed 6 bases at V and 0 bases at J, with 19 bases between. This CDR3 spans 17 amino acids.

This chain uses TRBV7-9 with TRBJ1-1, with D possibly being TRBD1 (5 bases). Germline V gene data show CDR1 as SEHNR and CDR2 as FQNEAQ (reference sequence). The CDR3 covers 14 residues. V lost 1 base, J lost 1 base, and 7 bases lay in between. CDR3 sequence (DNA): TGTGCCAGCAGCTTAGTGGGGGGGAACACTGAAGCTTTCTTT. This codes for CASSLVGGNTEAFF.

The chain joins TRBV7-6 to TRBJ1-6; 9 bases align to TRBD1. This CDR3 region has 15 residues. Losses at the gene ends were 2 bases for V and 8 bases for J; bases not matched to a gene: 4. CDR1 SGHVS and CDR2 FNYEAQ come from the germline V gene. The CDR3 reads CASSLKQGAYSPLHF. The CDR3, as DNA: TGTGCCAGCAGCTTAAAACAGGGGGCGTATTCACCCCTCCACTTT.

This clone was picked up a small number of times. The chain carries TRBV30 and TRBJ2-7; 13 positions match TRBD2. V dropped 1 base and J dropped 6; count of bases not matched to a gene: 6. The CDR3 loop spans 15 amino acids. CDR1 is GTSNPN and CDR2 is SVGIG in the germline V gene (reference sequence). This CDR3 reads CAWSAGLAGVGEQYF. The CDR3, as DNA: TGTGCCTGGAGTGCAGGACTAGCGGGAGTCGGCGAGCAGTACTTC.

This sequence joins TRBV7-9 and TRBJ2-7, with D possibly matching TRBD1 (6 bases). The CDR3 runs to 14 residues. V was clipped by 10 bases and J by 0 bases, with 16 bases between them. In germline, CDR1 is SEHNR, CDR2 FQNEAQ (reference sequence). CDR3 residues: CATRTDRLSYEQYF. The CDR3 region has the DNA TGTGCCACCCGGACAGACCGACTCTCCTACGAGCAGTACTTC.

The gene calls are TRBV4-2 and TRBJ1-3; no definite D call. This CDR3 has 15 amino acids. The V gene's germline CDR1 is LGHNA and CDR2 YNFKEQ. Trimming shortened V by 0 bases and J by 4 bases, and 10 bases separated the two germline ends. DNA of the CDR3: TGTGCCAGCAGCCAAGAGATGAGGCACGGAAACACCATATATTTT. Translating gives CASSQEMRHGNTIYF.

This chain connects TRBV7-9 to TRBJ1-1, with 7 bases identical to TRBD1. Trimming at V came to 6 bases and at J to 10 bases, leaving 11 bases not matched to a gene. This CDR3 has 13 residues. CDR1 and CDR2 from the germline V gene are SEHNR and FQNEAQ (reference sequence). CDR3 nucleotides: TGTGCCAGCAGACACGGAGCAGGGGGAGGAGCTTTCTTT. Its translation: CASRHGAGGGAFF.

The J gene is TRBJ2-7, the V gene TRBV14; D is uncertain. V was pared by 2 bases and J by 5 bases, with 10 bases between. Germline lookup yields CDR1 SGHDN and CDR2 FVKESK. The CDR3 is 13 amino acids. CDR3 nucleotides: TGTGCCAGCAGCCAATACCGGATGGACGAGCAGTACTTC. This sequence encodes CASSQYRMDEQYF.

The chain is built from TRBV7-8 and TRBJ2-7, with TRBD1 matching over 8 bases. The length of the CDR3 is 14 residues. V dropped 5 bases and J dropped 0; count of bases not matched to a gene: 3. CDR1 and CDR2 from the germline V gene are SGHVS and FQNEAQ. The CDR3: CASSRQGSSYEQYF. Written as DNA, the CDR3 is TGTGCCAGCAGCCGACAGGGGAGCTCCTACGAGCAGTACTTC.

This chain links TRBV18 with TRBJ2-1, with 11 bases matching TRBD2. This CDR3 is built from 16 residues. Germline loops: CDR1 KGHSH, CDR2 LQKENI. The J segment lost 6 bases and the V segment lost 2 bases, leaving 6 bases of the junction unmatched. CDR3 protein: CASSPTLSGRVNEQFF. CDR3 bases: TGTGCCAGCTCACCAACTCTTAGCGGGAGGGTCAATGAGCAGTTCTTC.

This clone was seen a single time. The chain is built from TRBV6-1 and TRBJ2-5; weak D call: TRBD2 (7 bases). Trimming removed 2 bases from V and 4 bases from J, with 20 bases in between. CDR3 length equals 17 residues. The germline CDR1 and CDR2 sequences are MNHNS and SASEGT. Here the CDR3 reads CASSEFSRRGGGETQYF. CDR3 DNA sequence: TGTGCCAGCAGTGAATTTTCAAGGCGGGGAGGGGGAGAGACCCAGTACTTC.

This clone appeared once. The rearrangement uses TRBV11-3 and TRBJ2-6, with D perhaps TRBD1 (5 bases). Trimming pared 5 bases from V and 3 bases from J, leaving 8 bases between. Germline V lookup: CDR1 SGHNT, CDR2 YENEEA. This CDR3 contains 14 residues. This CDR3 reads CASSQGGGANVLTF. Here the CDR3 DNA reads TGTGCCAGCAGCCAGGGCGGTGGGGCCAACGTCCTGACTTTC.

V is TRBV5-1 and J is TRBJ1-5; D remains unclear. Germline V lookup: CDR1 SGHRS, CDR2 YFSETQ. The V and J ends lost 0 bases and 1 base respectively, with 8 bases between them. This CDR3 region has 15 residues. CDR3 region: CASSLVPDSNQPQHF. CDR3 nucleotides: TGCGCCAGCAGCTTGGTTCCGGACAGCAATCAGCCCCAGCATTTT.

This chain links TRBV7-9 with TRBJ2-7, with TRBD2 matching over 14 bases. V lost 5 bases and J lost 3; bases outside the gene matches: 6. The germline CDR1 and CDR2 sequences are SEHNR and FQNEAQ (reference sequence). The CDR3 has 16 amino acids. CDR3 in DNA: TGTGCCAGCAGCCCAAAAGGACTAGCGGGAGGCTACGAGCAGTACTTC. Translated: CASSPKGLAGGYEQYF.

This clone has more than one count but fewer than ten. This CDR3 is CASSLGTGDTPQHF. The DNA of the CDR3 is TGCGCCAGCAGCTTGGGGACAGGGGATACGCCCCAGCATTTT. The chain recombines TRBV5-1 with TRBJ1-5, with 9 bases identical to TRBD1. CDR1 is SGHRS, CDR2 YFSETQ, per germline. V lost 0 bases, J lost 9 bases, and 4 bases stayed unmatched. The CDR3 runs 14 residues.

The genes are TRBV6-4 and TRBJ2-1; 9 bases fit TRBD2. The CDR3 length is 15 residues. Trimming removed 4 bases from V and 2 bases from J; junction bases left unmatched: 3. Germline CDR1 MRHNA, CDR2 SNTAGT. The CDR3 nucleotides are TGTGCCAGCAGTGGAGTAGCGGGGGCCTACAATGAGCAGTTCTTC. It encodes CASSGVAGAYNEQFF.

In DNA, the CDR3 is TGTGCCAGCAGCTTAGAGGCTAGCCGACTATACGAGCAGTACTTC. Amino acid sequence: CASSLEASRLYEQYF. V usage is TRBV7-2 and J usage is TRBJ2-7; a weak D match, TRBD2 (5 bases). Trimming stripped 1 base from V and 4 bases from J, with 14 bases between. This CDR3 has 15 amino acids. Germline-derived CDR1 and CDR2 are SGHTA and FQGNSA.

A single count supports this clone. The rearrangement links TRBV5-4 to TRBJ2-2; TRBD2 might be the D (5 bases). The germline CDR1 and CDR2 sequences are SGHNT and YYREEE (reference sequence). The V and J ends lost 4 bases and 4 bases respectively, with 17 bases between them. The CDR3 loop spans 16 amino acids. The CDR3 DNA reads TGTGCCAGCAGCGATGCGGGTCAACGGAGCACCGGGGAGCTGTTTTTT. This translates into CASSDAGQRSTGELFF. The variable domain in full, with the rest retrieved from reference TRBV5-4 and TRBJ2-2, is ETGVTQSPTHLIKTRGQQVTLRCSSQSGHNTVSWYQQALGQGPQFIFQYYREEENGRGNFPPRFSGLQFPNYSSELNVNALELDDSALYLCASSDAGQRSTGELFFGEGSRLTVL.

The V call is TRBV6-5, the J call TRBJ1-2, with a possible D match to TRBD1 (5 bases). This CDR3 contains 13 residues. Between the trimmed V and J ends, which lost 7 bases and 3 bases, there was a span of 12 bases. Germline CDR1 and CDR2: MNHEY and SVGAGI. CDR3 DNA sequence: TGTGCCAGCACCCCAACAGGAGACTATGGCTACACCTTC. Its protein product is CASTPTGDYGYTF.

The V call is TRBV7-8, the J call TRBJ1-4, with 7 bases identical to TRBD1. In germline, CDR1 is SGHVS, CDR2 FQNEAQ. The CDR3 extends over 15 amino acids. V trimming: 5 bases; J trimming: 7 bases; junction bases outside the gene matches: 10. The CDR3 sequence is CASSIPRGGSEKLFF. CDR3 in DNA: TGTGCCAGCAGCATCCCCAGGGGGGGTTCTGAAAAACTGTTTTTT.

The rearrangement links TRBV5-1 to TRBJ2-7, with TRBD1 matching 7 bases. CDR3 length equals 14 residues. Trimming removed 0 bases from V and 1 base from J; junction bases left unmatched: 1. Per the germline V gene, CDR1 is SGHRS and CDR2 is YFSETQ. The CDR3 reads CASSLAGGSYEQYF. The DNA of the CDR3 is TGCGCCAGCAGCTTGGCAGGGGGATCCTACGAGCAGTACTTC.

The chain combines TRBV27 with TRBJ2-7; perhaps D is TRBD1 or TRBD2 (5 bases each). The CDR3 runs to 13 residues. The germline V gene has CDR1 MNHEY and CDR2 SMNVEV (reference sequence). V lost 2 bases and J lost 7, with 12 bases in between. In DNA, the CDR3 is TGTGCCAGCAGTTTACCGGGGCTGGGGGAGCAGTACTTC. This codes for CASSLPGLGEQYF.

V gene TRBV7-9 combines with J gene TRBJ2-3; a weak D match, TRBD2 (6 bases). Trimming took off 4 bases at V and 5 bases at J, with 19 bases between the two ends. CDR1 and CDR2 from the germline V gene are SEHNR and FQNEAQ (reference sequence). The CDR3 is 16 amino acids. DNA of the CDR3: TGTGCCAGCAGCTCCTCCTTTAGGAGGGCGATAGATACGCAGTATTTT. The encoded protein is CASSSSFRRAIDTQYF.

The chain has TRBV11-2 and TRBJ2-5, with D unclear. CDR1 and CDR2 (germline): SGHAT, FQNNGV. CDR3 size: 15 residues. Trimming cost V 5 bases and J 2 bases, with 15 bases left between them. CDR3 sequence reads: CASSTSLGLQETQYF. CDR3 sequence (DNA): TGTGCCAGCAGCACCTCCCTTGGGTTACAAGAGACCCAGTACTTC.